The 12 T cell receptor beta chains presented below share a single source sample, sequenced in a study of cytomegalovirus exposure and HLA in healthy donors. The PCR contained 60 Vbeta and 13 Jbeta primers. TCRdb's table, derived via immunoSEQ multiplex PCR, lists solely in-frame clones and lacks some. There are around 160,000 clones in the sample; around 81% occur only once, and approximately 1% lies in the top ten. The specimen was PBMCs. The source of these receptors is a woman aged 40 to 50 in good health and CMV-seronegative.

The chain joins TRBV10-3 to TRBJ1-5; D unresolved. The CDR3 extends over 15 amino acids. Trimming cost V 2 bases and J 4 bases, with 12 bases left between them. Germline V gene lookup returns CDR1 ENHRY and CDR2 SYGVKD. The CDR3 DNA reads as TGTGCCATCAGTGAGAAAGGAGATTTTAATCAGCCCCAGCATTTT. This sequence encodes CAISEKGDFNQPQHF.

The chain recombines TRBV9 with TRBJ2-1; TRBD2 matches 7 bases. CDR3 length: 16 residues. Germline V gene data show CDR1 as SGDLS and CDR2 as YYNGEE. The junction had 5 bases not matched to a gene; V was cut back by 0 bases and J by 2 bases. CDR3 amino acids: CASSVDRGRAYNEQFF. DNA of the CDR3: TGTGCCAGCAGCGTAGACCGTGGGAGGGCCTACAATGAGCAGTTCTTC.

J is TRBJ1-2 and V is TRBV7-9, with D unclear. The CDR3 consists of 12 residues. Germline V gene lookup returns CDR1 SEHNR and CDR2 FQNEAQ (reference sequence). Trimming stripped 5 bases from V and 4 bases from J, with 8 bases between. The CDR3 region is CASSAGTYGYTF. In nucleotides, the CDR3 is TGTGCCAGCAGCGCGGGTACCTATGGCTACACCTTC.

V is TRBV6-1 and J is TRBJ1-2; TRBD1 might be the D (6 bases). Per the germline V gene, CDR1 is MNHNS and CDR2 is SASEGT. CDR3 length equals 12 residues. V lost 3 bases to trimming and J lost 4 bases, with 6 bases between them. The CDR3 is CASSDRGYGYTF. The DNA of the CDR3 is TGTGCCAGCAGTGACAGGGGCTATGGCTACACCTTC.

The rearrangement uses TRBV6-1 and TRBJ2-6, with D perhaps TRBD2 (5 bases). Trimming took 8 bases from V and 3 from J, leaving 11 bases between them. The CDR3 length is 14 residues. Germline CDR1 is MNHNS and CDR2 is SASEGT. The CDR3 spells CASAGSVGANVLTF. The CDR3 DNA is TGTGCCAGCGCGGGTTCGGTTGGGGCCAACGTCCTGACTTTC.

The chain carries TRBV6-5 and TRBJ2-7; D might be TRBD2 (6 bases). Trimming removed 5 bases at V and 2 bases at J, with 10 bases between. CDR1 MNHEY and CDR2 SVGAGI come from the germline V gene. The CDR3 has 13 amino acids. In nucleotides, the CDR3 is TGTGCCAGCAGTCGGGGGACCGCCTACGAGCAGTACTTC. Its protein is CASSRGTAYEQYF.

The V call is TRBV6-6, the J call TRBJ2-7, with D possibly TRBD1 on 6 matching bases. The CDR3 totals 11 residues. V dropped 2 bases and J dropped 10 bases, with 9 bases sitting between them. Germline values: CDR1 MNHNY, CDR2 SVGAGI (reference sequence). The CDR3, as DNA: TGTGCCAGCAGTTACGGGGACAAACAGTACTTC. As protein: CASSYGDKQYF.

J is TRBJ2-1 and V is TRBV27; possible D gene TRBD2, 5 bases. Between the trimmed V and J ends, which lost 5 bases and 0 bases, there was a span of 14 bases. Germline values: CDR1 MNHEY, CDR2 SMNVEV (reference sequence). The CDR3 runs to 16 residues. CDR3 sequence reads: CASSPWRASSYNEQFF. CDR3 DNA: TGTGCCAGCAGTCCCTGGCGGGCAAGCTCCTACAATGAGCAGTTCTTC.

CDR3 in DNA: TGTGCCAGCAGTGACCGACTAGCGGGAGACGAGCAGTACTTC. Amino acids: CASSDRLAGDEQYF. The J gene is TRBJ2-7, the V gene TRBV6-1; TRBD2 matches at 12 bases. Per the germline V gene, CDR1 is MNHNS and CDR2 is SASEGT. The ends lost 3 bases at V and 5 bases at J; junction bases unmatched: 2. CDR3 length equals 14 residues.

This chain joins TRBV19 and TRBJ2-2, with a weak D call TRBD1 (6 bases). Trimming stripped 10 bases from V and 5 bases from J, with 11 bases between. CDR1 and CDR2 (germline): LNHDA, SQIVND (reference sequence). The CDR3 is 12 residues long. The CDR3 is CAIEGGTGELFF. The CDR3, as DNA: TGTGCCATAGAAGGGGGAACCGGGGAGCTGTTTTTT.

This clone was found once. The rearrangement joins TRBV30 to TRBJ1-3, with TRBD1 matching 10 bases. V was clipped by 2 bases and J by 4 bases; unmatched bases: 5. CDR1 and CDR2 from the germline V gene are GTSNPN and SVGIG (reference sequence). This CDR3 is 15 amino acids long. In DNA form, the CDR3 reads TGTGCCTGGAGTATTGGGACAGGGGCAGGAAACACCATATATTTT. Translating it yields CAWSIGTGAGNTIYF.

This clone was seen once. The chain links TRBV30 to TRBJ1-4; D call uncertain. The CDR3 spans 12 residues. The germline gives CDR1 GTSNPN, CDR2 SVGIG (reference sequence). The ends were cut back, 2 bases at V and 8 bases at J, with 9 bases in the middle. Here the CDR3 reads CAWSLAGEKLFF. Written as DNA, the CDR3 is TGTGCCTGGAGTTTGGCGGGCGAAAAACTGTTTTTT. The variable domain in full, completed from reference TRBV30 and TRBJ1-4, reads SQTIHQWPATLVQPVGSPLSLECTVEGTSNPNLYWYRQAAGRGLQLLFYSVGIGQISSEVPQNLSASRPQDRQFILSSKKLLLSDSGFYLCAWSLAGEKLFFGSGTQLSVL.